One sample yielded the 27 T cell receptor beta chains listed below, sequenced in a study of blood T cell repertoires in COVID-19. Data came from immunoSEQ multiplex PCR; TCRdb stores just in-frame clones and leaves some out. The repertoire holds 45,000 to 50,000 clones, under 85% seen once, with over 7% in the top ten. Material: peripheral blood. The receptors come from a man older than 75 in a cohort sampled during active COVID-19.

The chain links TRBV5-6 to TRBJ2-1; TRBD2 agrees at 10 bases. The germline V gene has CDR1 SGHDT and CDR2 YYEEEE. V dropped 2 bases and J dropped 7; count of bases not matched to a gene: 6. The CDR3 is made up of 15 amino acids. The DNA for the CDR3 is TGTGCCAGCAGCTTTAGCGGGAGGTTTGTTAATGAGCAGTTCTTC. Encoded protein: CASSFSGRFVNEQFF.

The rearrangement links TRBV5-1 to TRBJ2-7; tentatively, D is TRBD1 (5 bases). Trimming cost V 4 bases and J 2 bases, with 16 bases left between them. The CDR3 extends over 15 amino acids. CDR1 and CDR2 (germline): SGHRS, YFSETQ. CDR3 sequence: CASSPRQWIPYEQYF. Written as DNA, the CDR3 is TGCGCCAGCAGCCCTAGACAGTGGATCCCCTACGAGCAGTACTTC.

This rearrangement joins TRBV28 to TRBJ2-4; 9 positions match TRBD1. V dropped 6 bases and J dropped 8; count of bases not matched to a gene: 5. This CDR3 is 13 amino acids long. CDR1 is MDHEN and CDR2 is SYDVKM in the germline V gene. CDR3 in amino acids: CASRIQGADIQYF. CDR3 in DNA: TGTGCCAGCAGGATACAGGGGGCGGACATTCAGTACTTC.

The chain recombines TRBV7-9 with TRBJ2-7; no clear D gene. The CDR3 totals 14 residues. Germline loops: CDR1 SEHNR, CDR2 FQNEAQ (reference sequence). V lost 6 bases and J 3 bases, leaving 15 bases between the germline ends. Here the CDR3 DNA reads TGTGCCAGCAGTCTAACACGAGGCAGCTACGAGCAGTACTTC. Amino acid sequence: CASSLTRGSYEQYF.

The V gene is TRBV15, the J gene TRBJ2-3; D might be TRBD1 (6 bases). CDR3 length: 15 amino acids. Per germline, CDR1 LNHNV and CDR2 YYDKDF (reference sequence). V gave up 5 bases and J gave up 4 bases, with 16 bases separating them. The CDR3 region is CATSLGSNRADTQYF. DNA of the CDR3: TGTGCCACCAGCCTGGGGTCCAACAGGGCAGATACGCAGTATTTT. Combining the CDR3 with reference TRBV15 and TRBJ2-3 gives the whole variable domain DAMVIQNPRYQVTQFGKPVTLSCSQTLNHNVMYWYQQKSSQAPKLLFHYYDKDFNNEADTPDNFQSRRPNTSFCFLDIRSPGLGDTAMYLCATSLGSNRADTQYFGPGTRLTVL.

The rearrangement uses TRBV28 and TRBJ2-1; weak D call: TRBD2 (5 bases). The CDR3 runs 13 residues. Germline V gene data show CDR1 as MDHEN and CDR2 as SYDVKM. V gave up 8 bases and J gave up 4 bases, with 12 bases separating them. The CDR3 sequence: CASQQTTYNEQFF. In DNA form, the CDR3 reads TGTGCCAGCCAACAGACTACTTACAATGAGCAGTTCTTC.

This clone has a single count. The chain joins TRBV2 to TRBJ1-1; TRBD1 matches 12 bases. V lost 7 bases to trimming and J lost 4 bases; unmatched junction nucleotides: 10. In germline, CDR1 is SNHLY, CDR2 FYNNEI. The CDR3 is 16 residues long. This CDR3 is CASTGTGGSAGTEAFF. The CDR3 DNA reads as TGTGCCAGCACTGGGACAGGGGGCTCAGCAGGCACTGAAGCTTTCTTT.

This clone has just a few counts. J is TRBJ1-5 and V is TRBV6-1; D uncertain. This CDR3 has 19 residues. Germline values: CDR1 MNHNS, CDR2 SASEGT. Trimming removed 2 bases at V and 0 bases at J, with 20 bases between. As DNA, the CDR3 is TGTGCCAGCAGTGAAATCTTGAGTTGGGCAGTCATTAGCAATCAGCCCCAGCATTTT. This encodes CASSEILSWAVISNQPQHF.

There are a few counts of this clone. This chain joins TRBV7-8 and TRBJ2-3; no firm D call. This CDR3 spans 14 amino acids. Between the trimmed V and J ends, which lost 3 bases and 2 bases, there was a span of 9 bases. From germline, CDR1 is SGHVS and CDR2 FQNEAQ. The CDR3 DNA follows: TGTGCCAGCAGCTTGGGCAGGCACACAGATACGCAGTATTTT. This sequence encodes CASSLGRHTDTQYF.

This clone was counted once. This chain joins TRBV2 and TRBJ1-6, with 7 bases fitting TRBD1. Germline CDR1 and CDR2: SNHLY and FYNNEI. Trimming at V came to 6 bases and at J to 14 bases, leaving 13 bases not matched to a gene. CDR3 length: 14 residues. The CDR3 spells CASSGLGQAGTLHF. The CDR3 DNA follows: TGTGCCAGCAGCGGATTAGGACAGGCTGGCACCCTCCACTTT.

The chain couples TRBV28 to TRBJ1-6; 7 bases align to TRBD1. V shed 8 bases, J shed 11 bases, and the junction held 12 bases outside the gene matches. Germline-derived CDR1 and CDR2 are MDHEN and SYDVKM. This CDR3 comprises 14 residues. The CDR3 nucleotides are TGTGCCAGCGGGAAGGGCAGGGGGAAAACACCCCTCCACTTT. Translated: CASGKGRGKTPLHF.

This chain links TRBV6-6 with TRBJ1-2; D call uncertain. Germline CDR1 reads MNHNY; CDR2 reads SVGAGI (reference sequence). V lost 2 bases and J 4 bases, leaving 11 bases between the germline ends. The CDR3 sequence is 14 residues long. CDR3 in amino acids: CASSYRQVSYGYTF. In DNA form, the CDR3 reads TGTGCCAGCAGTTACAGGCAGGTCAGCTATGGCTACACCTTC.

The CDR3 nucleotides read TGTGCCAGCAGCTTAGACGGGGCCTACAATGAGCAGTTCTTC. Its translation is CASSLDGAYNEQFF. The rearrangement links TRBV7-9 to TRBJ2-1; maybe TRBD2 (5 bases). Germline-derived CDR1 and CDR2 are SEHNR and FQNEAQ (reference sequence). The V and J ends lost 1 base and 2 bases respectively, with 6 bases between them. The CDR3 runs 14 residues.

This rearrangement joins TRBV5-4 to TRBJ2-2, with 7 bases matching TRBD2. This CDR3 spans 16 amino acids. In germline, CDR1 is SGHNT, CDR2 YYREEE (reference sequence). The ends lost 4 bases at V and 4 bases at J; junction bases unmatched: 10. The CDR3 region has the DNA TGTGCCAGCAGCCCACCAACTAGCGAGGGCACCGGGGAGCTGTTTTTT. Translation gives CASSPPTSEGTGELFF.

The rearrangement uses TRBV29-1 and TRBJ2-3; TRBD2 agrees at 8 bases. The CDR3 is made up of 14 amino acids. The V and J ends lost 1 base and 5 bases, in that order; junction bases with no gene match: 5. CDR1 and CDR2 (germline): SQVTM, ANQGSEA. In DNA form, the CDR3 reads TGCAGCGTTGAAGCTAGCGGGTTACAAGATACGCAGTATTTT. Translating gives CSVEASGLQDTQYF.

The V and J genes are TRBV11-3 and TRBJ1-1, with 9 bases identical to TRBD1. The CDR3 runs 12 residues. The J segment lost 10 bases and the V segment lost 4 bases, leaving 4 bases of the junction unmatched. CDR1 and CDR2 (germline): SGHNT, YENEEA. The CDR3 DNA follows: TGTGCCAGCAGCTATGGGACAGGGCGAGCTTTCTTT. Protein: CASSYGTGRAFF.

This chain connects TRBV11-2 to TRBJ1-6; no clear D. V gave up 0 bases and J gave up 0 bases, with 6 bases separating them. The CDR3 totals 16 residues. In germline, CDR1 is SGHAT, CDR2 FQNNGV. The CDR3 coding sequence is TGTGCCAGCAGCTTAGAACAGAGCTCCTATAATTCACCCCTCCACTTT. Translated: CASSLEQSSYNSPLHF.

The sample holds a few counts of this clone. The chain uses TRBV5-6 and TRBJ1-2, with D possibly being TRBD1 (5 bases). The CDR3 is 14 residues long. CDR1 SGHDT and CDR2 YYEEEE come from the germline V gene. The V and J ends lost 2 bases and 3 bases respectively, with 11 bases between them. The CDR3 nucleotides are TGTGCCAGCAGCTTAGGACGACAGTACTATGGCTACACCTTC. Amino acid sequence: CASSLGRQYYGYTF.

The V gene is TRBV5-6, the J gene TRBJ2-7; 9 bases fit TRBD1. The germline V gene encodes CDR1 SGHDT and CDR2 YYEEEE. This CDR3 region has 15 residues. V shed 3 bases, J shed 5 bases, and the junction held 9 bases outside the gene matches. CDR3 in DNA: TGTGCCAGCAGCTGGCGCGACAGGGGGAACCACGAGCAGTACTTC. As protein: CASSWRDRGNHEQYF. Variable domain in full (rest from reference TRBV5-6 and TRBJ2-7): DAGVTQSPTHLIKTRGQQVTLRCSPKSGHDTVSWYQQALGQGPQFIFQYYEEEERQRGNFPDRFSGHQFPNYSSELNVNALLLGDSALYLCASSWRDRGNHEQYFGPGTRLTVT.

The chain recombines TRBV11-2 with TRBJ2-3, with 7 nucleotides matching TRBD2. The CDR3 consists of 17 residues. J lost 0 bases, V lost 0 bases, and 6 bases had no gene match. Germline V CDR1 and CDR2: SGHAT, FQNNGV. The CDR3 loop is CASSLDGLSGSTDTQYF. DNA for the CDR3: TGTGCCAGCAGCTTAGATGGGCTTAGCGGGAGCACAGATACGCAGTATTTT. Supplemented by reference TRBV11-2 and TRBJ2-3, the full variable domain reads EAGVAQSPRYKIIEKRQSVAFWCNPISGHATLYWYQQILGQGPKLLIQFQNNGVVDDSQLPKDRFSAERLKGVDSTLKIQPAKLEDSAVYLCASSLDGLSGSTDTQYFGPGTRLTVL.

The sample holds a few counts of this clone. The chain recombines TRBV4-3 with TRBJ2-7; 8 bases are shared with TRBD2. CDR1 is LGHNA, CDR2 YSLEER, per germline. With 0 bases clipped from V and 4 bases from J, the junction kept 14 bases outside the gene matches. The CDR3 is 18 residues long. CDR3 DNA: TGCGCCAGCAGCCAAGAATCCTACCGGGAGGGTCCAAGGTACGAGCAGTACTTC. Residues: CASSQESYREGPRYEQYF.

V and J are TRBV7-9 and TRBJ2-7; 14 nucleotides agree with TRBD2. CDR3 length equals 13 residues. Trimming removed 8 bases from V and 3 bases from J; junction bases left unmatched: 0. Germline-derived CDR1 and CDR2 are SEHNR and FQNEAQ (reference sequence). CDR3 bases: TGTGCCAGCGGACTAGCGGGAGGCTACGAGCAGTACTTC. It translates to CASGLAGGYEQYF.

The chain employs TRBV28 and TRBJ2-1; D is perhaps TRBD1 (6 bases). Trimming removed 8 bases from V and 0 bases from J, with 17 bases in between. Germline V CDR1 and CDR2: MDHEN, SYDVKM. CDR3 length: 16 amino acids. CDR3 in amino acids: CASVSAGASSYNEQFF. The CDR3, as DNA: TGTGCCAGCGTCTCGGCAGGGGCGAGCTCCTACAATGAGCAGTTCTTC.

The V call is TRBV4-3, the J call TRBJ2-3; D is uncertain. The CDR3 contains 15 residues. Germline CDR1 and CDR2: LGHNA and YSLEER. Trimming removed 0 bases from V and 0 bases from J, with 7 bases in between. CDR3 protein: CASSQELTSTDTQYF. The DNA for the CDR3 is TGCGCCAGCAGCCAAGAACTAACCAGCACAGATACGCAGTATTTT.

V gene TRBV9 combines with J gene TRBJ2-2, with D uncertain. CDR3 length: 13 amino acids. Trimming took 1 base from V and 8 from J, leaving 9 bases between them. Germline-derived CDR1 and CDR2 are SGDLS and YYNGEE. CDR3 amino acids: CASSVNLQGELFF. Here the CDR3 DNA reads TGTGCCAGCAGCGTAAACCTACAGGGGGAGCTGTTTTTT.

This chain uses TRBV9 with TRBJ2-5; D is possibly TRBD2 (6 bases). The CDR3 is 13 amino acids. CDR1 is SGDLS and CDR2 is YYNGEE in the germline V gene. Trimming removed 7 bases from V and 5 bases from J, with 15 bases in between. In DNA, the CDR3 is TGTGCCAGCGGGATGGGGGGTACGGAGACCCAGTACTTC. As protein: CASGMGGTETQYF.

The chain combines TRBV3-1 (or the pseudogene TRBV3-2) with TRBJ2-2; 14 nucleotides line up with TRBD2. V lost 4 bases to trimming and J lost 7 bases; unmatched junction nucleotides: 5. Germline CDR1 and CDR2: LGHDT and YNNKEL (reference sequence). This CDR3 has 16 residues. CDR3 sequence (DNA): TGTGCCAGCAGCCCGGGACTAGCGGGAGCTGGCGGGGAGCTGTTTTTT. As protein: CASSPGLAGAGGELFF.